The 15 T cell receptor beta chains reported below all come from one sample, sequenced in a study of tissue T cells after allogeneic stem cell transplantation. Time point in this sample: mouse harvest day 14 after allogeneic transplant. Tail vein injection delivered 10^7 T-cell-depleted bone marrow cells and 10^6 splenic CD5+ T cells. Some clones are missing from TCRdb's copy, which holds only in-frame ones; the method was immunoSEQ multiplex PCR. The table includes under 8,500 clones, roughly a third detected once. Sequenced: skin. The receptors derive from a female BALB/c mouse given C57BL/6 T cells with graft-versus-host disease after an allogeneic hematopoietic cell transplant.

Comment on this clone: Genes here carry mouse names. The missing CDR3 end, 1 residue past where the read stops, is filled in from the germline J gene. The rearrangement links TRBV23 to TRBJ2-5; the DNA was not used to check the table's D call, TRBD2. The length of the CDR3 is 16 residues. Germline assignment: CDR1 KGHTA and CDR2 FQNQQP. CDR3 protein: CSSSHGTGGAVDTQYF. CDR3 DNA (partial): TGCTCCAGCAGTCATGGGACTGGGGGGGCGGTAGACACCCAGTAC.

In regard to this clone: Mouse gene names and germline throughout. From the germline J gene comes the end of the CDR3, since the read stops 1 residue before it. The chain employs TRBV3 and TRBJ2-1, with 13 bases that match TRBD2. The trim removed 6 bases at V and 1 base at J, leaving 6 bases unmatched. Germline loops: CDR1 SNHLY, CDR2 FYNGKV (reference sequence). The length of the CDR3 is 17 residues. The CDR3 DNA, read in part, is TGTGCCAGCAGTCCGGGACTGGGGGGGGGAAACTATGCTGAGCAGTTC. Its translation is CASSPGLGGGNYAEQF. The full CDR3 sequence reads CASSPGLGGGNYAEQFF.

Only a few counts were recorded for this clone. Here the gene names and germline are mouse. The read is 1 residue too short to cover the CDR3 end, so that end is filled in from the germline J gene. The chain recombines TRBV1 with TRBJ2-3, with 9 bases aligning to TRBD2. Germline-derived CDR1 and CDR2 are NSQYPW and LRSPGD (reference sequence). The trim removed 3 bases at V and 0 bases at J, leaving 7 bases unmatched. The CDR3 contains 17 residues. This chain's CDR3 is CTCSAGTGSSSAETLYF. CDR3 DNA, as far as it was read: TGCACCTGCAGTGCCGGGACTGGGAGTTCTAGTGCAGAAACGCTGTAT.

A word on this clone: Gene names refer to mouse genes. From the germline J gene comes the end of the CDR3, since the read stops 1 residue before it. V gene TRBV3 combines with J gene TRBJ1-2; D not certain. CDR1 and CDR2 from the germline V gene are SNHLY and FYNGKV (reference sequence). This CDR3 is 14 amino acids long. V was clipped by 2 bases and J by 3 bases, with 10 bases between them. CDR3 DNA, as far as it was read: TGTGCCAGCAGCTTACGGGGAAAAGACTCCGACTACACC. It encodes CASSLRGKDSDYT. The whole CDR3 reads CASSLRGKDSDYTF.

Comments on this clone: Here the gene names and germline are mouse. From the germline J gene comes the end of the CDR3, since the read stops 1 residue before it. The chain employs TRBV26 and TRBJ2-4; D not certain. CDR1 KGHPV and CDR2 FQNQEV come from the germline V gene (reference sequence). The CDR3 contains 14 residues. Trimming removed 7 bases at V and 0 bases at J, with 11 bases between. The CDR3 loop is CASKRTGSQNTLYF. CDR3 DNA (partial): TGTGCCAGCAAGAGGACGGGCAGTCAAAACACCTTGTAC. The variable domain in full, completed from reference TRBV26 and TRBJ2-4, reads NSKVIQTPRYLVKGQGQKAKMRCIPEKGHPVVFWYQQNKNNEFKFLINFQNQEVLQQIDMTEKRFSAECPSNSPCSLEIQSSEAGDSALYLCASKRTGSQNTLYFGAGTRLSVL.

Judged by abundance, this clone is large (0.1 to 1%). Here the gene names and germline are mouse. The missing CDR3 end, 1 residue past where the read stops, is filled in from the germline J gene. The chain joins TRBV1 to TRBJ1-2, with 10 nucleotides matching TRBD1. J was trimmed by 4 bases and V by 4 bases; bases with no gene match: 3. Germline V lookup: CDR1 NSQYPW, CDR2 LRSPGD (reference sequence). The CDR3 length is 14 residues. The CDR3 DNA, read in part, is TGCACCTGCAGTGTGACAGGGGGCAGCTCCGACTACACC. It encodes CTCSVTGGSSDYT. Given in full, the CDR3 is CTCSVTGGSSDYTF.

With respect to this clone: Gene names and germline match the mouse. The sequence runs out 1 residue before the end of the CDR3; the remainder is reconstructed from the germline J gene. V usage is TRBV5 and J usage is TRBJ2-4, with TRBD1 identical over 8 bases. Looked up from germline, CDR1 is LGHNA and CDR2 is YNLKQL (reference sequence). The CDR3 has 14 amino acids. V trimming: 0 bases; J trimming: 5 bases; junction bases outside the gene matches: 1. The sequenced CDR3 bases are TGTGCCAGCAGCCAAGATACAGGGGGAAACACCTTGTAC. It specifies CASSQDTGGNTLY. The full CDR3 is CASSQDTGGNTLYF.

This clone showed up just a few times. The gene names given are mouse names. The CDR3 extends 1 residue past the end of the read, so its final part is completed from the germline J gene. The rearrangement links TRBV19 to TRBJ2-2; no clear D. Germline CDR1 reads FNHDT; CDR2 reads SITEND (reference sequence). The V and J ends lost 6 bases and 0 bases respectively, with 6 bases between them. This CDR3 has 13 residues. CDR3 loop: CASKTSNTGQLYF. Incomplete CDR3 DNA: TGTGCCAGCAAGACTTCAAACACCGGGCAGCTCTAC.

Note on this clone: Germline and genes: mouse. The missing CDR3 end, 1 residue past where the read stops, is filled in from the germline J gene. The chain is built from TRBV3 and TRBJ2-2; TRBD2 agrees at 7 bases. There are 15 residues in the CDR3. V trimming: 5 bases; J trimming: 4 bases; junction bases outside the gene matches: 7. Germline values: CDR1 SNHLY, CDR2 FYNGKV (reference sequence). The sequenced part of the CDR3 DNA is TGTGCCAGCAGCCCCCGACTGGGAGGCACCGGGCAGCTCTAC. This sequence encodes CASSPRLGGTGQLY. The CDR3 reads in full as CASSPRLGGTGQLYF.

A remark on this clone: Gene names are mouse gene names. The observed sequence ends 1 residue before the CDR3 terminus, with the missing tail filled in from the germline J gene. The chain couples TRBV26 to TRBJ2-3; 7 bases line up with TRBD1. The CDR3 is 14 residues long. With V trimmed by 3 bases and J by 3 bases, 3 bases remained unmatched. Germline lookup yields CDR1 KGHPV and CDR2 FQNQEV (reference sequence). This CDR3 reads CASSLQGRAETLYF. The CDR3 DNA, read in part, is TGTGCCAGCAGTCTACAGGGGAGGGCAGAAACGCTGTAT.

Worth noting for this clone: Here the gene names and germline are mouse. The CDR3 end lies 1 residue beyond the end of the read and is filled in from the germline J gene. The rearrangement uses TRBV26 and TRBJ2-4; D call uncertain. The CDR3 consists of 14 residues. Looked up from germline, CDR1 is KGHPV and CDR2 is FQNQEV (reference sequence). V lost 3 bases and J 0 bases, leaving 7 bases between the germline ends. The CDR3 protein is CASSLTDSQNTLYF. CDR3 bases read: TGTGCCAGCAGTCTCACAGATAGTCAAAACACCTTGTAC.

Concerning this clone itself: Here the gene names and germline are mouse. The missing CDR3 end, 1 residue past where the read stops, is filled in from the germline J gene. The chain recombines TRBV24 with TRBJ1-2, with D tentatively TRBD1 (6 bases). V gave up 4 bases and J gave up 0 bases, with 9 bases separating them. The CDR3 is made up of 14 amino acids. Per germline, CDR1 KGHTA and CDR2 FRNEEI. CDR3: CASSPGTSNSDYTF. The sequenced CDR3 bases are TGTGCCAGCAGTCCCGGGACATCAAACTCCGACTACACC.

The table lists this clone with a few counts. The genes are named according to mouse. The read comes to an end 1 residue before the CDR3 does, leaving the germline J gene to fill in the end. The chain recombines TRBV1 with TRBJ2-5; no definite D call. Germline V gives CDR1 NSQYPW, CDR2 LRSPGD (reference sequence). V lost 2 bases, J lost 3 bases, and 3 bases lay in between. The CDR3 length is 12 residues. The part of the CDR3 DNA that was read is TGCACCTGCAGTGCAAGTCAAGACACCCAGTAC. Residues: CTCSASQDTQY. Given in full, the CDR3 is CTCSASQDTQYF. The full variable domain, its missing parts supplied by reference TRBV1 and TRBJ2-5, is VTLLEQNPRWRLVPRGQAVNLRCILKNSQYPWMSWYQQDLQKQLQWLFTLRSPGDKEVKSLPGADYLATRVTDTELRLQVANMSQGRTLYCTCSASQDTQYFGPGTRLLVL.

This clone appeared a few times. Gene names denote mouse genes. Sequencing ends 1 residue short of the CDR3 end; the germline J gene provides the rest. The rearrangement links TRBV23 to TRBJ2-2; the table's TRBD2 call for D was not verified on the DNA. Looked up from germline, CDR1 is KGHTA and CDR2 is FQNQQP. The CDR3 loop spans 16 amino acids. CDR3 loop: CSSSQGSGGNTGQLYF. CDR3 DNA (partial): TGCTCCAGCAGTCAAGGGTCTGGGGGGAACACCGGGCAGCTCTAC.

To note about this clone: Mouse gene names and germline throughout. The read comes to an end 1 residue before the CDR3 does, leaving the germline J gene to fill in the end. The gene calls are TRBV12-2 and TRBJ2-5; D possibly corresponds to TRBD1 (5 bases). The V gene lost 2 bases and the J gene lost 0 bases, with 5 bases spanning the gap. Germline V gene data show CDR1 as SGHLS and CDR2 as HYDKME. This CDR3 region has 13 residues. The sequenced CDR3 bases are TGTGCCAGCTCTCGACAGAACCAAGACACCCAGTAC. Protein product: CASSRQNQDTQY. The whole CDR3 protein reads CASSRQNQDTQYF. Variable domain in full (rest from reference TRBV12-2 and TRBJ2-5): NSGVVQSPRYIIKGKGERSILKCIPISGHLSVAWYQQTQGQELKFFIQHYDKMERDKGNLPSRFSVQQFDDYHSEMNMSALELEDSAVYFCASSRQNQDTQYFGPGTRLLVL.